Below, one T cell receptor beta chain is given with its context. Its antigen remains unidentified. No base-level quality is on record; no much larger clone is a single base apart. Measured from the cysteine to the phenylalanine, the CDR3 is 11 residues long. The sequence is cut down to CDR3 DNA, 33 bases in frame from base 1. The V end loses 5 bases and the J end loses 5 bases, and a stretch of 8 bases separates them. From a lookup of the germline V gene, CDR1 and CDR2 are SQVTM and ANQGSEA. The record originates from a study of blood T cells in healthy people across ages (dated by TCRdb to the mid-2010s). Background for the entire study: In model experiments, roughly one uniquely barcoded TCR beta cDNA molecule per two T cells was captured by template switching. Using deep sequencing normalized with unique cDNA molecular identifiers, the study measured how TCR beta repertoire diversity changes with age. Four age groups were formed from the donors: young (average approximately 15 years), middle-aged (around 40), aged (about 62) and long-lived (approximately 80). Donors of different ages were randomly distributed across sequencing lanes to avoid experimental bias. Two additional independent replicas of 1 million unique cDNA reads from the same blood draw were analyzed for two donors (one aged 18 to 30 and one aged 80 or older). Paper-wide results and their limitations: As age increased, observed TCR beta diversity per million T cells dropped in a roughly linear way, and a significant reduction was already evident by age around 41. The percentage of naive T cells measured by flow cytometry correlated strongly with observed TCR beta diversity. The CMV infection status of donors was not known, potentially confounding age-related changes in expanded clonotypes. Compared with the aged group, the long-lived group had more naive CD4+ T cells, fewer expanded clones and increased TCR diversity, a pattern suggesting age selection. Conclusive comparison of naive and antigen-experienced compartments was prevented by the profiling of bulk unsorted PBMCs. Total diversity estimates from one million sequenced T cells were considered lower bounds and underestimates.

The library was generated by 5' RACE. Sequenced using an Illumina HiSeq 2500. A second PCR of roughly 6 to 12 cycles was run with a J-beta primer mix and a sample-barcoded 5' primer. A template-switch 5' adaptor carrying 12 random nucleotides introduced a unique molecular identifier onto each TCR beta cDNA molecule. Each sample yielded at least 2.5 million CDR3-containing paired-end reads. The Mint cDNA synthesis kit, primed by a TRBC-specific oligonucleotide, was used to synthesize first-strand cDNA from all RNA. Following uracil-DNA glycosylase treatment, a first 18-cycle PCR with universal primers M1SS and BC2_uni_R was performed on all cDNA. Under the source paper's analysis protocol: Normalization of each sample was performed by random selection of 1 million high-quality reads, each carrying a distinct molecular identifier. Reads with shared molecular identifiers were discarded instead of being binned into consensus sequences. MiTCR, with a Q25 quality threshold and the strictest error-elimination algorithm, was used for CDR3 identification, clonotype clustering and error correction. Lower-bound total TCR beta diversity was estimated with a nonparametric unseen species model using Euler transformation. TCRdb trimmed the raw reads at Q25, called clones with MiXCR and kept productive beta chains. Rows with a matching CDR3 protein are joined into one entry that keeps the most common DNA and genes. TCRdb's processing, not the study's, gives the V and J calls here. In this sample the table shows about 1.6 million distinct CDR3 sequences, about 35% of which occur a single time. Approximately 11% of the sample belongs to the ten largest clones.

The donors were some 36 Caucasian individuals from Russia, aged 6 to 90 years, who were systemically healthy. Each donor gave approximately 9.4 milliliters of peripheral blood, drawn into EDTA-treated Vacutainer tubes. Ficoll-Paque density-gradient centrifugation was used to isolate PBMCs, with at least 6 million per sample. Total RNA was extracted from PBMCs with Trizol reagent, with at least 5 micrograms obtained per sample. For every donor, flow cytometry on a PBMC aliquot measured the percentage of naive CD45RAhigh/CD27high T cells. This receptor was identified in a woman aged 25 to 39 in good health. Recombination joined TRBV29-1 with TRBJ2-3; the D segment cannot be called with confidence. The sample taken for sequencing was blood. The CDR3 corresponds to CSVQLRDTQYF. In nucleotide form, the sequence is TGCAGCGTTCAGCTCCGAGATACGCAGTATTTT.